A selection of T cell receptor beta chains follows, all from one sample in a study of blood T cell repertoires in COVID-19. TCRdb keeps only in-frame clones here, not all; method: immunoSEQ multiplex PCR. The table lists around 300,000 clones, 85% to 90% of them singletons. Sequenced input: PBMCs or T cells enriched from blood (not recorded which). Source of these receptors: a woman between 55 and 75 years old who had recovered from COVID-19. Each CDR3 is given with its conserved first and last residue.

j_call	v_call	cdr3_length	cdr3_aa
TRBJ2-5	TRBV3-1/TRBV3-2	16	CASSQLAGGTQETQYF
TRBJ2-3	TRBV4-1	19	CASSQDHVPGSTSTDTQYF
TRBJ2-1	TRBV2	19	CASSEPTSGGVYSYNEQFF
TRBJ2-2	TRBV5-1	16	CASSLDGRARTGELFF
TRBJ1-1	TRBV3-1/TRBV3-2	13	CASSQAGNTEAFF
TRBJ2-5	TRBV2	14	CASSLLRNGETQYF
TRBJ2-3	TRBV6-4	18	CASSDSLAGGKRTDTQYF
TRBJ2-7	TRBV5-1	17	CASSWAPDAGGPREQYF
TRBJ2-2	TRBV29-1	11	CSARGTGELFF
TRBJ2-1	TRBV11-3	16	CASSLPGTSGNNEQFF
TRBJ1-4	TRBV5-6	15	CASSSTGTENEKLFF
TRBJ2-1	TRBV7-3	17	CASSFPSGTSTLDEQFF
TRBJ1-5	TRBV7-2	13	CASSYNSGQPQHF
TRBJ1-5	TRBV7-2	15	CASSLFGTGGQPQHF
TRBJ2-7	TRBV2	15	CASSSGTAFSYEQYF
TRBJ1-6	TRBV3-1/TRBV3-2	17	CASSQDRTGQGNSPLHF
TRBJ2-7	TRBV5-5	12	CASSLGVYEQYF
TRBJ2-4	TRBV23-1	16	CASSQRGGFGKNIQYF
TRBJ2-7	TRBV6-5	13	CASSTDRGYEQYF
TRBJ2-2	TRBV5-1	17	CASSGGLAGGGTGELFF
TRBJ1-1	TRBV7-3	16	CASSLDGRAGNTEAFF
TRBJ2-5	TRBV7-9	13	CASSGLAAETQYF
TRBJ2-5	TRBV5-1	14	CASSLDPGQETQYF
TRBJ1-6	TRBV10-3	13	CAIVDREDSPLHF
TRBJ2-5	TRBV2	16	CASRPTSGGAIQTQYF
TRBJ2-1	TRBV10-3	13	CAIGGQTRDEQFF
TRBJ2-5	TRBV11-2	15	CASSFTGAPQGTQYF
TRBJ2-2	TRBV5-1	14	CASVGGENTGELFF
TRBJ2-7	TRBV5-1	14	CASSSGQEVHEQYF
TRBJ2-1	TRBV7-2	15	CASSPSGSPYNEQFF
TRBJ1-5	TRBV18	16	CASSPRQGGSNQPQHF
TRBJ1-1	TRBV7-8	18	CASSLASGQGGWSTEAFF
TRBJ2-3	TRBV7-9	16	CASSQTLGQGPDTQYF